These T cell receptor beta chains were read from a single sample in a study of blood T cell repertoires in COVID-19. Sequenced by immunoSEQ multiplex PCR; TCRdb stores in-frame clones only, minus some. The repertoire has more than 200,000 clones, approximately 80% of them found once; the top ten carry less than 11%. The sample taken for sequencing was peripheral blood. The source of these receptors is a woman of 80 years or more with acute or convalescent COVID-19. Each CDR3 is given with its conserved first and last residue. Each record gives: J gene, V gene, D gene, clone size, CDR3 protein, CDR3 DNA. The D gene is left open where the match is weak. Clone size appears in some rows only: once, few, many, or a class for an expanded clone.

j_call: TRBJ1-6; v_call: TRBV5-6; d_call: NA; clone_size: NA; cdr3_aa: CASSGGTGSPNSPLHF; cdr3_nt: TGTGCCAGCAGTGGGGGAACAGGGTCCCCTAATTCACCCCTCCACTTT
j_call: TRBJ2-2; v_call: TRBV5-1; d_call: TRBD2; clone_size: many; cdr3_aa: CASSLDLAGRANTGELFF; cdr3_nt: TGCGCCAGCAGCTTGGATCTAGCGGGAAGGGCGAACACCGGGGAGCTGTTTTTT
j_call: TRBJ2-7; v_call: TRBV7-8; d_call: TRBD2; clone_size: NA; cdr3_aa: CASSLAAGAYEQYF; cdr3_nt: TGTGCCAGCAGCTTAGCGGCGGGGGCCTACGAGCAGTACTTC
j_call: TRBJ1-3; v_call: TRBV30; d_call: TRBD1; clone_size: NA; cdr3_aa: CAWSVRGSGNTIYF; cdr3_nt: TGTGCCTGGAGTGTCAGGGGGTCTGGAAACACCATATATTTT
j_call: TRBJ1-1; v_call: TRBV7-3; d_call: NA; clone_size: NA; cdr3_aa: CASSLRQNTEAFF; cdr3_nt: TGTGCCAGCAGCTTGAGGCAGAACACTGAAGCTTTCTTT
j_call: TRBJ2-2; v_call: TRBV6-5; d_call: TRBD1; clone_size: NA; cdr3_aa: CASSRQGTGELFF; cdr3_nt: TGTGCCAGCAGTCGACAGGGTACCGGGGAGCTGTTTTTT
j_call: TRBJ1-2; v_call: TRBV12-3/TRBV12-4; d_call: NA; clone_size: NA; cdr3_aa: CASSLYSSGYTF; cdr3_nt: TGTGCCAGCAGTTTATACTCATCTGGCTACACCTTC
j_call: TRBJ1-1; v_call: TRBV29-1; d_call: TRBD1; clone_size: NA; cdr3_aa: CSAGTANTEAFF; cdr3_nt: TGCAGCGCAGGGACAGCGAACACTGAAGCTTTCTTT
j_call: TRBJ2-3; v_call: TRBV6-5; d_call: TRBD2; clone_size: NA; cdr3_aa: CASSYRGDTSTDTQYF; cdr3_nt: TGTGCCAGCAGTTACCGGGGGGATACTAGCACAGATACGCAGTATTTT
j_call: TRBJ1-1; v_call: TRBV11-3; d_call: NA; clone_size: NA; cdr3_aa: CASSLVAGDNTEAFF; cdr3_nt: TGTGCCAGCAGCTTAGTCGCGGGGGACAACACTGAAGCTTTCTTT
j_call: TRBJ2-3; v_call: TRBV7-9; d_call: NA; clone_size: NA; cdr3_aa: CASTFGTGTDTQYF; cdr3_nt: TGTGCCAGCACCTTCGGGACTGGCACAGATACGCAGTATTTT
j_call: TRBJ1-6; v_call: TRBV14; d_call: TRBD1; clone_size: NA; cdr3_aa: CASSQDGTGGNSPLHF; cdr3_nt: TGTGCCAGCAGCCAAGATGGAACAGGGGGGAATTCACCCCTCCACTTT
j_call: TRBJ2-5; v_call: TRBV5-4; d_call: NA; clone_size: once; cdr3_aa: CASSLVAQGRETQYF; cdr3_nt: TGTGCCAGCAGCTTGGTGGCCCAGGGGAGAGAGACCCAGTACTTC